Each of the 13 T cell receptor beta chains below was sequenced from the same sample in a study of early T cells in non-severe SARS-CoV-2 infection. Each CDR3 protein is one row after TCRdb ran MiXCR on the 5' RACE reads. The table records 35,000 to 55,000 distinct CDR3 sequences, about a quarter of them present only once. Specimen: whole blood, collected at baseline. These receptors originate from an adult who was a healthcare worker with PCR-confirmed SARS-CoV-2 infection or an uninfected control (not recorded which).

V usage is TRBV7-9 and J usage is TRBJ2-5; possible D gene TRBD1, 6 bases. Deletions cut 1 base from V and 4 bases from J, with 13 bases between. The CDR3 loop spans 15 amino acids. The germline gives CDR1 SEHNR, CDR2 FQNEAQ (reference sequence). CDR3 sequence (DNA): TGTGCCAGCAGCTTAGGAGGCCTGGGGGCAGAGACCCAGTACTTC. Its protein is CASSLGGLGAETQYF. Together with reference TRBV7-9 and TRBJ2-5, the CDR3 gives the full variable domain: DTGVSQNPRHKITKRGQNVTFRCDPISEHNRLYWYRQTLGQGPEFLTYFQNEAQLEKSRLLSDRFSAERPKGSFSTLEIQRTEQGDSAMYLCASSLGGLGAETQYFGPGTRLLVL.

This clonotype came up a few times. J is TRBJ1-2 and V is TRBV27; D gene uncertain. Germline V gene lookup returns CDR1 MNHEY and CDR2 SMNVEV (reference sequence). The CDR3 runs to 15 residues. Deletions cut 0 bases from V and 3 bases from J, with 11 bases between. Here the CDR3 DNA reads TGTGCCAGCAGTTTATCGGTTGTCAGTGACTATGGCTACACCTTC. Residues: CASSLSVVSDYGYTF.

V usage is TRBV6-6 and J usage is TRBJ2-3; 7 nucleotides agree with TRBD2. Unmatched junction bases numbered 10, after V lost 6 bases and J lost 1 base. Germline CDR1 MNHNY, CDR2 SVGAGI (reference sequence). This CDR3 is built from 16 residues. Here the CDR3 reads CASRNGGLHRTDTQYF. The CDR3 nucleotides read TGTGCCAGCAGGAACGGGGGACTACATCGCACAGATACGCAGTATTTT.

The table lists this clonotype with a few counts. The gene calls are TRBV7-6 and TRBJ2-7; D is tentatively TRBD1 or TRBD2 (6 bases each). Looked up from germline, CDR1 is SGHVS and CDR2 is FNYEAQ. The CDR3 contains 13 residues. V lost 1 base, J lost 5 bases, and 9 bases lay in between. The CDR3 DNA is TGTGCCAGCAGCTTAGTCGGGGGCGACGAGCAGTACTTC. Translated: CASSLVGGDEQYF.

This clonotype has a handful of counts. This rearrangement joins TRBV18 to TRBJ2-3; perhaps TRBD2 as D (6 bases). The CDR3 loop spans 14 amino acids. The V end was cut by 3 bases, the J end by 4 bases, with 11 bases between. CDR1 and CDR2 from the germline V gene are KGHSH and LQKENI. CDR3 DNA sequence: TGTGCCAGCTCACCCCCCGGGGGATCAGATACGCAGTATTTT. Translated: CASSPPGGSDTQYF.

J is TRBJ2-1 and V is TRBV12-5, with D possibly TRBD1 on 5 matching bases. Germline lookup yields CDR1 LGHNT and CDR2 FRNRAP. Trimming took 6 bases from V and 5 from J, leaving 11 bases between them. This CDR3 has 13 residues. The CDR3 region has the DNA TGTGCTAGTGGCCACATGACAGACAATGAGCAGTTCTTC. It specifies CASGHMTDNEQFF. Supplemented by reference TRBV12-5 and TRBJ2-1, the full variable domain reads DARVTQTPRHKVTEMGQEVTMRCQPILGHNTVFWYRQTMMQGLELLAYFRNRAPLDDSGMPKDRFSAEMPDATLATLKIQPSEPRDSAVYFCASGHMTDNEQFFGPGTRLTVL.

This clonotype was counted only a few times. V and J are TRBV5-1 and TRBJ2-1; 9 bases agree with TRBD1. The CDR3 sequence is 15 residues long. The V gene's germline CDR1 is SGHRS and CDR2 YFSETQ. Trimming at V came to 0 bases and at J to 4 bases, leaving 2 bases not matched to a gene. CDR3 amino acids: CASSLAGTGYNEQFF. CDR3 DNA sequence: TGCGCCAGCAGCTTGGCCGGGACAGGGTACAATGAGCAGTTCTTC. The full variable domain, with the rest looked up from reference TRBV5-1 and TRBJ2-1, is KAGVTQTPRYLIKTRGQQVTLSCSPISGHRSVSWYQQTPGQGLQFLFEYFSETQRNKGNFPGRFSGRQFSNSRSEMNVSTLELGDSALYLCASSLAGTGYNEQFFGPGTRLTVL.

Ten or more counts support this clonotype. The chain links TRBV7-3 to TRBJ1-6, with no clear D. Between the trimmed V and J ends, which lost 0 bases and 5 bases, there was a span of 5 bases. Germline V lookup: CDR1 SGHTA, CDR2 FQGTGA. CDR3 length: 14 amino acids. In DNA, the CDR3 is TGTGCCAGCAGCTTAACACAGCATAATTCACCCCTCCACTTT. Its translation is CASSLTQHNSPLHF. Full variable domain (rest looked up from reference TRBV7-3 and TRBJ1-6): GAGVSQTPSNKVTEKGKYVELRCDPISGHTALYWYRQSLGQGPEFLIYFQGTGAADDSGLPNDRFFAVRPEGSVSTLKIQRTERGDSAVYLCASSLTQHNSPLHFGNGTRLTVT.

The J gene is TRBJ1-1, the V gene TRBV3-1, with 7 positions matching TRBD1. This CDR3 is 14 amino acids long. V shed 4 bases, J shed 8 bases, and the junction held 10 bases outside the gene matches. The germline V gene has CDR1 LGHDT and CDR2 YNNKEL (reference sequence). CDR3 DNA sequence: TGTGCCAGCAGCCTTCGACGACAGGGCAGGGAAGCTTTCTTT. This sequence encodes CASSLRRQGREAFF.

The chain couples TRBV12-3 or TRBV12-4 to TRBJ2-3, with TRBD1 matching 7 bases. This CDR3 comprises 15 residues. J lost 3 bases, V lost 0 bases, and 3 bases had no gene match. The CDR3 is CASSLARGLTDTQYF. The CDR3 nucleotides are TGTGCCAGCAGTTTAGCGAGGGGGCTTACAGATACGCAGTATTTT.

This clonotype was recorded a few times. The J gene is TRBJ2-5, the V gene TRBV5-4; D is undetermined. Germline-derived CDR1 and CDR2 are SGHNT and YYREEE (reference sequence). The CDR3 spans 13 residues. Trimming took 4 bases from V and 1 from J, leaving 8 bases between them. This CDR3 reads CASSTTPQETQYF. CDR3 sequence (DNA): TGTGCCAGCAGCACAACCCCCCAAGAGACCCAGTACTTC.

Notes on this clonotype: A much larger clone is a single base away; this may be a read error. The chain recombines TRBV5-1 with TRBJ2-6, with D unclear. CDR3 length: 18 residues. In germline, CDR1 is SGHRS, CDR2 YFSETQ. The CDR3 DNA follows: TGCGCCAACAGCTTGGTGGAACCCCCCTCCTCTGGGGCCAACGTCCTGACTTTC. Its translation is CANSLVEPPSSGANVLTF. The variable domain in full, with the rest retrieved from reference TRBV5-1 and TRBJ2-6, is KAGVTQTPRYLIKTRGQQVTLSCSPISGHRSVSWYQQTPGQGLQFLFEYFSETQRNKGNFPGRFSGRQFSNSRSEMNVSTLELGDSALYLCANSLVEPPSSGANVLTFGAGSRLTVL.

This rearrangement joins TRBV4-3 to TRBJ1-4; the D gene is possibly TRBD1 (5 bases). The V gene's germline CDR1 is LGHNA and CDR2 YSLEER. Trimming took off 0 bases at V and 4 bases at J, with 9 bases between the two ends. The CDR3 has 15 amino acids. CDR3: CASSQDRQGNEKLFF. The DNA for the CDR3 is TGCGCCAGCAGCCAAGACCGGCAGGGTAATGAAAAACTGTTTTTT.